Listed below are T cell receptor beta chains from one sample, sequenced in a study of cytomegalovirus exposure and HLA in healthy donors. Measured with immunoSEQ multiplex PCR; TCRdb has only the in-frame clones, and not every one. The repertoire holds 100,000 to 120,000 clones, with roughly 86% as singletons. Sequencing was performed on PBMCs. These receptors came from a man aged 40-49 years in good health and CMV-seronegative. CDR3s include the opening cysteine and the closing phenylalanine or tryptophan. Fields, in order: J gene, D gene, V gene, CDR3 length, CDR3 protein, CDR3 DNA. D genes are given only for firm matches.

j_gene: TRBJ1-5; d_gene: TRBD1; v_gene: TRBV2; len: 14; CDR3aa: CASGARGFNQPQHF; CDR3nt: TGTGCCAGCGGGGCCAGGGGGTTCAATCAGCCCCAGCATTTT
j_gene: TRBJ2-7; d_gene: -; v_gene: TRBV29-1; len: 15; CDR3aa: CSVTPGTSSSYEQYF; CDR3nt: TGCAGCGTTACCCCGGGGACTTCCAGCTCCTACGAGCAGTACTTC
j_gene: TRBJ2-3; d_gene: TRBD2; v_gene: TRBV5-1; len: 15; CDR3aa: CASSLAGASTDTQYF; CDR3nt: TGCGCCAGCAGTCTAGCGGGGGCTTCCACAGATACGCAGTATTTT
j_gene: TRBJ2-3; d_gene: TRBD2; v_gene: TRBV5-1; len: 15; CDR3aa: CASSLGLDFLTTQYF; CDR3nt: TGCGCCAGCAGCCTGGGACTAGACTTCCTAACTACGCAGTATTTT
j_gene: TRBJ1-2; d_gene: -; v_gene: TRBV6-1; len: 14; CDR3aa: CASRLGANNYGYTF; CDR3nt: TGTGCCAGCAGGCTGGGCGCAAATAACTATGGCTACACCTTC
j_gene: TRBJ2-3; d_gene: -; v_gene: TRBV9; len: 13; CDR3aa: CASSDNRADTQYF; CDR3nt: TGTGCCAGCAGCGACAACCGGGCAGATACGCAGTATTTT
j_gene: TRBJ1-1; d_gene: TRBD1; v_gene: TRBV5-1; len: 14; CDR3aa: CASSLQGSGTEAFF; CDR3nt: TGCGCCAGCAGCTTACAGGGGAGTGGCACTGAAGCTTTCTTT
j_gene: TRBJ2-1; d_gene: TRBD2; v_gene: TRBV6-5; len: 14; CDR3aa: CASKPGLSHNEQFF; CDR3nt: TGTGCCAGCAAGCCGGGACTATCGCACAATGAGCAGTTCTTC
j_gene: TRBJ1-2; d_gene: -; v_gene: TRBV5-6; len: 15; CDR3aa: CASRARVGQLYGYTF; CDR3nt: TGTGCCAGCAGGGCGCGCGTTGGACAGCTCTATGGCTACACCTTC
j_gene: TRBJ2-1; d_gene: TRBD2; v_gene: TRBV19; len: 15; CDR3aa: CASSIMRGMSNEQFF; CDR3nt: TGTGCCAGTAGTATTATGCGGGGGATGAGCAATGAGCAGTTCTTC